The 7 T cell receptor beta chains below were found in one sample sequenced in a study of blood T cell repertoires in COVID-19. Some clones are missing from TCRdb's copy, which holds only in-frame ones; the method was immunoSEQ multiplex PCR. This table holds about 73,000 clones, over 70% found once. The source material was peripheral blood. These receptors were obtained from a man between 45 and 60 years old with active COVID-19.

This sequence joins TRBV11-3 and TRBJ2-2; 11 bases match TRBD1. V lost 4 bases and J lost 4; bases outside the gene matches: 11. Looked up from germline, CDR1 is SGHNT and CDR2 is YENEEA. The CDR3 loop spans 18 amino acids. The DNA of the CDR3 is TGTGCCAGCAGCTCACCGCTAGGACAGGGGGCTGGCACCGGGGAGCTGTTTTTT. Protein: CASSSPLGQGAGTGELFF.

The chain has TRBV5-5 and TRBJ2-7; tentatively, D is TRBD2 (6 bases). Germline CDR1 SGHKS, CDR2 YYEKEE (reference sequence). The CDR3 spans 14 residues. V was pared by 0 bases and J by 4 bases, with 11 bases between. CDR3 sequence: CASSLAGVGYEQYF. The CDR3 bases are TGTGCCAGCAGCTTGGCGGGGGTCGGGTACGAGCAGTACTTC.

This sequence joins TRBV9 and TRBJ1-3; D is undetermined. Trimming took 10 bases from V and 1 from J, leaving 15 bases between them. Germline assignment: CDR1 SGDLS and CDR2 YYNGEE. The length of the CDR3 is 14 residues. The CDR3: CAPEAGESGNTIYF. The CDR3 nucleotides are TGTGCCCCAGAGGCCGGGGAGTCTGGAAACACCATATATTTT.

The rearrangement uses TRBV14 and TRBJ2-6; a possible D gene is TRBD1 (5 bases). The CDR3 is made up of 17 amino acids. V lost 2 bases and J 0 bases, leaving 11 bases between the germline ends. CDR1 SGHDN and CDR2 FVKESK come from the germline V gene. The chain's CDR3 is CASSQYQGASGANVLTF. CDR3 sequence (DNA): TGTGCCAGCAGCCAATACCAGGGCGCCTCTGGGGCCAACGTCCTGACTTTC.

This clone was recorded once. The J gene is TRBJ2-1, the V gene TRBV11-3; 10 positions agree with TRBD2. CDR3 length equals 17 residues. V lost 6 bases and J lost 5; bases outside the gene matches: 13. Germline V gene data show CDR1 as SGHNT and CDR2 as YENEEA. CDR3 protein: CASSPAAGLAGDNEQFF. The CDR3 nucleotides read TGTGCCAGCAGTCCGGCAGCGGGGCTAGCGGGGGACAATGAGCAGTTCTTC. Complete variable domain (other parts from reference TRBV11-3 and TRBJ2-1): EAGVVQSPRYKIIEKKQPVAFWCNPISGHNTLYWYLQNLGQGPELLIRYENEEAVDDSQLPKDRFSAERLKGVDSTLKIQPAELGDSAVYLCASSPAAGLAGDNEQFFGPGTRLTVL.

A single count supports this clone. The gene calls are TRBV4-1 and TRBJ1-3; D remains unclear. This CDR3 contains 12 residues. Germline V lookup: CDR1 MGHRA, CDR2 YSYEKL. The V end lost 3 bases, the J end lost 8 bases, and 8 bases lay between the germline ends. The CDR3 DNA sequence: TGCGCCAGCAGCCAGGGGAGGCACACCATATATTTT. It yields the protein CASSQGRHTIYF.

CDR3: CASSVDPVNTGELFF. The CDR3 nucleotides are TGTGCCAGCAGCGTAGATCCCGTTAACACCGGGGAGCTGTTTTTT. The chain employs TRBV9 and TRBJ2-2; D call uncertain. The CDR3 is made up of 15 amino acids. Germline CDR1 is SGDLS and CDR2 is YYNGEE. Trimming left V 0 bases short and J 2 bases short, with 8 bases between.